This T cell receptor beta chain was sequenced in a study of blood T cell repertoires in COVID-19. Overall study: COVID-19 samples from acute and convalescent phases originated in the United States, Italy and Spain. PBMCs, B-cell-depleted T cells, or T cells provided the cDNA or gDNA that made up the material.

As originally analysed: Using reference gene primer amplification, nucleated cell counts were estimated. Generated by immunoSEQ multiplex PCR, the TCRdb table keeps only in-frame clones and is missing some. D and trimming were read from the DNA, whereas the V and J calls and clone size are those reported in that table. The table shows 300,000 to 400,000 clones, with about 87% occurring only once. This CDR3 region has 20 residues. The V gene end was trimmed by 4 bases and the J gene end by 2 bases; junction bases not matched to a gene: 19. Germline CDR1 SGHNT, CDR2 YYREEE (reference sequence). The specimen was peripheral blood. The gene calls are TRBV5-4 and TRBJ2-3; 10 bases map to TRBD2. This sequence was found in a human donor in a cohort sampled during active COVID-19. The CDR3 loop is CASSPAMGLAGAGPTDTQYF. The CDR3 DNA reads as TGTGCCAGCAGCCCAGCTATGGGCCTAGCGGGGGCCGGCCCCACAGATACGCAGTATTTT.